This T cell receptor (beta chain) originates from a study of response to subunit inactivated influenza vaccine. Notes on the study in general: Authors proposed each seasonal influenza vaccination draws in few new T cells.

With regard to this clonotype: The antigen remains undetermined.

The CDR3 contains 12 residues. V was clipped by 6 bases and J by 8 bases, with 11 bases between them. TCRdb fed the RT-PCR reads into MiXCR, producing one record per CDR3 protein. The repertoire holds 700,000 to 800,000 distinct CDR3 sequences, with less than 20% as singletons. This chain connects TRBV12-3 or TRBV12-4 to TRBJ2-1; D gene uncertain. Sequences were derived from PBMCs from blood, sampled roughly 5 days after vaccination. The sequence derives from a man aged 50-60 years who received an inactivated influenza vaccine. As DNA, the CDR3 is TGTGCCAGCAGACCTTTTTGGGATGAGCAGTTCTTC. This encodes CASRPFWDEQFF.